This T cell receptor beta chain was documented in a study of T cell repertoires in cytomegalovirus infection (dated by TCRdb to 2018 to 2020). With regard to the full study: Donor HLA type was relevant to the analysis, because carriage of CMV infection together with the matching HLA type was indicated by public TCR beta signatures.

Here is what the overall study found, with its caveats: Carriers of CMV infection plus the relevant HLA type were discriminated by the cumulative frequency of public TCR beta family members in the study cohort and in an independent approximately 400-donor cohort. The ex vivo response was dominated by HLA-C-restricted CMV-specific TCR beta clonotypes, which also provided the single most frequent clonotype in two of eight donors.

This clonotype has only a few counts. This clone's antigen is unknown. No base quality information exists; no much larger clone differs at one position. Sequencing instrument: Illumina HiSeq 1500. The raw public reads went through TCRdb reprocessing: fastp at Q25, MiXCR clone calling, in-frame beta chains kept. Rows matching on CDR3 protein sequence are summarized as one entry with the most common DNA and genes. The sample contains roughly 760,000 distinct CDR3 sequences, 35% to 45% of them found a single time. Around 2.8% of the sample lies in the top ten. Trimming removed 3 bases from V and 3 bases from J, leaving 6 bases between the germline ends. Per the germline V gene (reference sequence), DFQATT is the CDR1 and SNEGSKA is the CDR2. The CDR3, cysteine through phenylalanine, is 12 amino acids long. The kept DNA is CDR3 alone, 36 bases in frame from the first base.

Specimen: PBMCs. This sequence originates from a human donor in good health (CMV status not recorded). Some clones in this sample may be carry-over from other donors' samples. The rearranged chain carries TRBV20-1 and TRBJ1-5, with the D gene uncertain. The sequenced DNA is TGCAGTGCTAGGTCGTACAATCAGCCCCAGCATTTT. Translated, this gives CSARSYNQPQHF.